This T cell receptor (beta chain) was found in a study of shared clonotypes between healthy human individuals (dated by TCRdb to between 2020 and 2021). With respect to the entire study: The cohort comprised two women and three men aged 18 to 49 years. Per donor, three plates each were used for CD4 naive and CD4 memory, two for CD8 naive, and one for CD8 memory. The study deeply sequenced blood TCR repertoires of five healthy adults to estimate repertoire size and the extent of clonotype sharing between individuals. To increase sequencing depth and limit assay-specific biases, TCR repertoire library preparation and sequencing were carried out by different laboratories using diverse techniques. Leukapheresis yielded between about 0.9 and 10 billion PBMCs per donor. Points the paper makes about the study in general: Larger estimated clonotype richness was generally found for naive subsets than for memory subsets. Sampling was limited to blood, and TCR repertoires in tissue likely differ from TCR repertoires in blood. Across four donors, approximately 4.6% of naive CD4, over 3% of naive CD8, 2% to 2.5% of memory CD4, and around 0.4% of memory CD8 clonotypes were shared. The small number of donors limited the genetic and exposure-history diversity represented. Pairwise subsampling led to the expectation that sequencing depth would affect the degree of clonotype sharing among donors. Clonotypes shared by all four sorted-subset donors showed higher generation probabilities than non-shared clonotypes. Rarefaction of sorted-subset datasets indicated incomplete sequencing despite the large sequencing depth.

Using the deep immunoSEQ assay, multiplex PCR amplified TCR CDR3 regions from genomic DNA. Extracted genomic DNA from each cell subset was distributed evenly across all wells of several immunoSEQ 96-well plates, and each plate was treated as a replicate. For sorted subsets, about 200 ng genomic DNA, equal to 30,000 to 35,000 T cell genomes, was loaded into each replicate PCR. Purified libraries were quantified with a Qubit 3.0 fluorometer, sized on a Bioanalyzer 2100, and re-quantified with the KAPA Library Quantification kit. Every immunoSEQ 96-well plate was sequenced on a dedicated single-read 150-cycle Illumina NextSeq 550 flow cell. In the original analysis: Because the immunoSEQ output included only junctional sequences and no quality scores, the filtering could not be the same as the filtering used for full-length reads. Sequences were annotated with PyIR, a Python wrapper for IgBLAST v1.9, and V/J genes and CDR3 were assigned using IMGT germline references. Reads were removed for weak V/J assignments (E-value above 1e-6), missing CDR3, stop codons, out-of-frame junctions, or ambiguous translated residues. A V3J clonotype was defined by an identical inferred V gene, J gene, and CDR3 amino acid sequence. Percentage overlap between repertoires was computed as shared unique clonotypes divided by the size of the smaller repertoire. RTK rarefaction, the Chao1 estimator, and Recon v2.1 estimates of unobserved clonotypes were used to assess repertoire richness. Generation probabilities for all TCRbeta clonotypes obtained by the gDNA method from a few donors were computed using OLGA. Here the immuneACCESS table is served through TCRdb, limited to in-frame sequences with V and J called. Missing clones are a known gap in these copies; in checked studies unresolved V genes cover under half, and the rest lacks a known reason. V, J and clone size reflect that table, while D and trimming were determined from the DNA. In all, the sample holds 330,000 or so clones, and about 70% of those were seen once. The ten biggest clones cover under 11% of the sample.

V and J lose 3 bases and 5 bases, and a span of 13 bases separates them. Spanning cysteine to phenylalanine, the CDR3 consists of 14 amino acids. The only DNA kept is the CDR3, 42 bases in frame from the first base. The germline V gene yields MNHNS for CDR1 and SASEGT for CDR2. Comments on this clone: The antigen it recognizes is unknown. Base qualities are missing; no much larger clone stands one base away.

Healthy HIV-negative adults with no recently reported acute infections or vaccinations were included as donors. Every donor was a Caucasian adult residing in Nashville, Tennessee, USA. CD4+ T cells were enriched by magnetic negative selection, after which naive cells were positively selected on CD45RA and the negative fraction was taken as the memory subset. Blood was collected by leukapheresis, and PBMCs were isolated by Ficoll-Histopaque density gradient centrifugation and then cryopreserved in liquid nitrogen vapor phase. Analytical flow cytometry was used to check the purity and quantity of every magnetically sorted T cell population. Genomic DNA was isolated from each sorted fraction and quantified by UV absorbance on a Nanodrop 2000c.

Sequencing was carried out using memory CD4+ T cells sorted from blood. The cell subset or site label, read with the paper, signifies: CD45RA-negative fraction. The TCR comes from a man aged 25 to 45 in good health. The chain is assembled from TRBV6-1 and TRBJ1-1, and perhaps TRBD1 as D gene, on 5 matching bases. The bases are TGTGCCAGCAGTGAGATCGAGGGGCATACTGAAGCTTTCTTT. This translates into CASSEIEGHTEAFF.